Presented here are 18 T cell receptor beta chains from one specimen sequenced in a study of T cell responses to AZD1222 COVID-19 vaccine. Profiling relied on immunoSEQ multiplex PCR, and the TCRdb table lists in-frame clones only, not all of them. The table has 90,000 to 120,000 clones, 85% to 90% seen once. Sequenced material: peripheral blood, taken on day 0 of AZD1222 vaccination. The receptor source for this set is an adult in good health.

The chain is built from TRBV9 and TRBJ2-7, with 7 positions matching TRBD2. This CDR3 is 16 amino acids long. With 0 bases clipped from V and 1 base from J, the junction kept 7 bases outside the gene matches. Germline lookup yields CDR1 SGDLS and CDR2 YYNGEE. The CDR3 here is CASSVALGGPSYEQYF. DNA of the CDR3: TGTGCCAGCAGCGTAGCGCTGGGAGGGCCTTCCTACGAGCAGTACTTC.

The chain employs TRBV28 and TRBJ1-2, with 8 nucleotides matching TRBD1. Germline values: CDR1 MDHEN, CDR2 SYDVKM. The ends lost 6 bases at V and 0 bases at J; junction bases unmatched: 6. This CDR3 comprises 15 residues. The CDR3 region is CASRSQGGSNYGYTF. CDR3 coding DNA: TGTGCCAGCAGGTCACAGGGGGGTTCTAACTATGGCTACACCTTC.

J is TRBJ1-6 and V is TRBV28; possibly TRBD1 for D (5 bases). Germline assignment: CDR1 MDHEN and CDR2 SYDVKM. Trimming cost V 3 bases and J 5 bases, with 14 bases left between them. This CDR3 has 16 amino acids. CDR3 residues: CASSLDTGLNNSPLHF. Here the CDR3 DNA reads TGTGCCAGCAGTTTGGACACGGGCCTTAATAATTCACCCCTCCACTTT.

This rearrangement joins TRBV7-6 to TRBJ2-3, with 7 bases that match TRBD2. J gave up 8 bases and V 2 bases, and 25 bases lay outside the gene matches. Germline CDR1 SGHVS, CDR2 FNYEAQ. The CDR3 sequence is 20 residues long. CDR3 region: CASSLWTGGFGGTLTITQYF. The CDR3 DNA is TGTGCCAGCAGCTTATGGACGGGGGGATTCGGGGGGACCCTGACTATTACGCAGTATTTT.

This clone was picked up one time. The chain has TRBV7-9 and TRBJ2-1; D is possibly TRBD2 (6 bases). CDR1 is SEHNR and CDR2 is FQNEAQ in the germline V gene (reference sequence). V lost 2 bases to trimming and J lost 8 bases, with 13 bases between them. CDR3 length: 14 residues. CDR3 protein: CASSLMEGSDEQFF. The CDR3 DNA is TGTGCCAGCAGCTTAATGGAGGGGAGCGATGAGCAGTTCTTC. The complete variable domain, with remaining parts taken from reference TRBV7-9 and TRBJ2-1, reads DTGVSQNPRHKITKRGQNVTFRCDPISEHNRLYWYRQTLGQGPEFLTYFQNEAQLEKSRLLSDRFSAERPKGSFSTLEIQRTEQGDSAMYLCASSLMEGSDEQFFGPGTRLTVL.

This clone has a handful of counts. The chain combines TRBV7-9 with TRBJ1-5; D is ambiguous. Germline V gene lookup returns CDR1 SEHNR and CDR2 FQNEAQ (reference sequence). The CDR3 has 12 residues. V gave up 1 base and J gave up 5 bases, with 3 bases separating them. The CDR3 sequence: CASSLDYQPQHF. The CDR3 DNA sequence: TGTGCCAGCAGCTTAGACTATCAGCCCCAGCATTTT.

This clone is a singleton in its sample. CDR3 loop: CASRLGLAGGYEQFF. CDR3 bases: TGCGCCAGCAGGCTCGGACTAGCGGGGGGCTATGAGCAGTTCTTC. This chain links TRBV5-1 with TRBJ2-1; 14 bases line up with TRBD2. Germline lookup yields CDR1 SGHRS and CDR2 YFSETQ. The length of the CDR3 is 15 residues. V dropped 5 bases and J dropped 8; count of bases not matched to a gene: 6. The full variable domain, with the rest looked up from reference TRBV5-1 and TRBJ2-1, is KAGVTQTPRYLIKTRGQQVTLSCSPISGHRSVSWYQQTPGQGLQFLFEYFSETQRNKGNFPGRFSGRQFSNSRSEMNVSTLELGDSALYLCASRLGLAGGYEQFFGPGTRLTVL.

This clone came up many times. CDR3 in DNA: TGTGCCAGCACAACCGACTCTAATGAAAAACTGTTTTTT. Translated, it gives CASTTDSNEKLFF. The chain uses TRBV12-3 or TRBV12-4 and TRBJ1-4, with unresolved D. CDR3 size: 13 residues. Trimming took off 7 bases at V and 3 bases at J, with 9 bases between the two ends.

In this sample, this clone turned up once. The V and J genes are TRBV28 and TRBJ1-4; 8 nucleotides match TRBD1. Germline V CDR1 and CDR2: MDHEN, SYDVKM. Unmatched junction bases numbered 8, after V lost 6 bases and J lost 8 bases. The CDR3 spans 14 residues. The CDR3 nucleotides read TGTGCCAGCAGCCTAGACAGGGGAGGAGAAAAACTGTTTTTT. Translated: CASSLDRGGEKLFF.

The chain joins TRBV6-5 to TRBJ2-7, with D possibly being TRBD2 (5 bases). The ends were cut back, 6 bases at V and 6 bases at J, with 9 bases in the middle. Germline loops: CDR1 MNHEY, CDR2 SVGAGI. CDR3 length: 11 residues. The CDR3 DNA is TGTGCCAGCAGGAGGGCGTCCGAGCAGTACTTC. As protein: CASRRASEQYF.

Ten or more counts support this clone. V and J are TRBV5-1 and TRBJ1-4, with D possibly matching TRBD1 (6 bases). The V end lost 2 bases, the J end lost 0 bases, and 8 bases lay between the germline ends. The CDR3 is made up of 15 amino acids. Looked up from germline, CDR1 is SGHRS and CDR2 is YFSETQ. The CDR3 sequence: CASSFGQTTNEKLFF. CDR3 DNA sequence: TGCGCCAGCAGCTTTGGACAGACAACTAATGAAAAACTGTTTTTT.

The J gene is TRBJ2-7, the V gene TRBV13; D is ambiguous. Germline-derived CDR1 and CDR2 are PRHDT and FYEKMQ (reference sequence). Trimming took 1 base from V and 0 from J, leaving 13 bases between them. The CDR3 runs to 16 residues. The CDR3 spells CASSLASQVFSYEQYF. CDR3 nucleotide sequence: TGTGCCAGCAGCTTAGCCTCTCAGGTGTTCTCCTACGAGCAGTACTTC.

The V gene is TRBV12-3 or TRBV12-4, the J gene TRBJ1-2; D not resolved. The CDR3 spans 13 residues. Trimming took off 6 bases at V and 3 bases at J, with 11 bases between the two ends. CDR3 sequence: CASSNQIYYGYTF. The CDR3 nucleotides are TGTGCCAGCAGCAATCAGATCTACTATGGCTACACCTTC.

The rearrangement links TRBV7-9 to TRBJ1-1; D ambiguous. The V and J ends lost 2 bases and 8 bases respectively, with 15 bases between them. CDR1 SEHNR and CDR2 FQNEAQ come from the germline V gene (reference sequence). The CDR3 runs 14 residues. The CDR3 DNA follows: TGTGCCAGCAGCTTAAGCCCCACTCGAACCGAAGCTTTCTTT. Its protein product is CASSLSPTRTEAFF.

The V call is TRBV27, the J call TRBJ1-4; D is perhaps TRBD1 (5 bases). Germline-derived CDR1 and CDR2 are MNHEY and SMNVEV (reference sequence). This CDR3 has 13 residues. The V end lost 8 bases, the J end lost 7 bases, and 14 bases lay between the germline ends. CDR3 sequence (DNA): TGTGCCAGCCGTCAGGGTGGGTCTGAAAAACTGTTTTTT. Encoded protein: CASRQGGSEKLFF.

V and J are TRBV6-5 and TRBJ1-3, with 7 bases fitting TRBD1. The trim removed 5 bases at V and 0 bases at J, leaving 4 bases unmatched. Germline V gene sequence: CDR1 MNHEY, CDR2 SVGAGI. The CDR3 loop spans 15 amino acids. The CDR3 bases are TGTGCCAGCAGTCGAGACAGGGACTCTGGAAACACCATATATTTT. This codes for CASSRDRDSGNTIYF.

The chain links TRBV13 to TRBJ2-7; D assignment may be TRBD1 or TRBD2 (5 bases each). The V gene's germline CDR1 is PRHDT and CDR2 FYEKMQ (reference sequence). This CDR3 comprises 15 residues. V lost 4 bases and J 0 bases, leaving 13 bases between the germline ends. The CDR3 nucleotides read TGTGCCAGCAGCTCATCCGGGACGGCCTCCTACGAGCAGTACTTC. This encodes CASSSSGTASYEQYF.

This chain joins TRBV10-3 and TRBJ2-1; 12 bases fit TRBD2. The CDR3 spans 15 residues. After removal of 6 bases from V and 5 bases from J, the junction contained 5 bases not matched to a gene. From germline, CDR1 is ENHRY and CDR2 SYGVKD. The CDR3 loop is CAIRETSGGNNEQFF. The DNA for the CDR3 is TGTGCCATCAGAGAAACTAGCGGGGGGAACAATGAGCAGTTCTTC.